This T cell receptor (beta chain) appears in the sequencing data of a study of CXCR3-negative and CXCR3-positive naive CD8 T cells (dated by TCRdb to about 2019). Regarding the research as a whole: In total, about 135 million TRB reads were obtained, or roughly 1.5 +/- 0.3 million reads per library. Diversity and physicochemical repertoire analyses covered around 10 donors pooled from two independent experiments. TRBV-TRBJ cluster analysis included naive subsets from roughly 5 donors and memory cells from 3 donors. Overall study results and their limits: Compared with CXCR3-negative naive cells, CXCR3-positive naive cells had TRB CDR3s with higher hydrophobicity (lower Kidera factor 4), lower energy, and higher strength and volume indices. Comparably high repertoire diversity was found in both naive subsets, whereas much lower repertoire diversity was found in memory CD8+ T cells. Naive CXCR3-negative and CXCR3-positive cells from the same donor showed similar TRBV-TRBJ usage, whereas memory cells showed distinct patterns. Freshly isolated PBMCs were used for most assays because CXCR3 expression went down partially after cryopreservation. Because surface CD5, which is linked to self-reactivity in mice, was comparable between the naive subsets, TCR interaction strength was also inferred from TRB CDR3 physicochemical properties.

CDR1 and CDR2, looked up from the germline V gene (reference sequence), are DFQATT and SNEGSKA. The CDR3 sequence holds 13 residues, the cysteine and phenylalanine included. No coding sequence is recorded. With respect to this clonotype: Its specific antigen is unknown.

Each CD8+ T cell subset was flow-sorted in triplicate, with roughly 300,000 cells per subset placed directly into RLT lysis buffer. To exclude memory contaminants, naive CD8+ T cells were stringently defined as CD45RO-CCR7+CD27+CD95-. Peripheral blood mononuclear cells were isolated from buffy coats using standard density gradient centrifugation. Naive CXCR3-negative and CXCR3-positive CD8+ T cells were flow-sorted using a FACSAria III. Total RNA was extracted from sorted cells with an RNeasy Mini Kit. TCRdb lists the instrument as NextSeq 550. The Human TCR Profiling Kit (MiLaboratory) was used to prepare UMI-labeled 5' RACE TRB cDNA libraries. cDNA synthesis used the entire amount of extracted RNA, and PCR amplification then used the entire amount of cDNA produced. Libraries were prepared in parallel using an identical number of PCR cycles. The original methods were these. About 53,000 +/- 10,000 unique UMI-labeled TRB cDNA molecules per library were extracted with MIGEC and MiXCR, with at least two reads per UMI required. On average, approximately 40,000 +/- 10,000 functional in-frame TRB CDR3 nucleotide clonotypes lacking stop codons were found per library. Diversity metrics, including normalized Shannon-Wiener and Chao1, were computed in VDJtools after downsampling to 5000 UMI-labeled TRB molecules per sample. For the central five CDR3 residues, VDJtools calculated physicochemical properties weighted by clonotype size, namely interaction energy, strength, volume and Kidera factor 4. TCRdb reprocessed the reads into one record per CDR3 protein sequence, lacking DNA. These V and J calls are TCRdb output, not the study's own analysis. The record for this sample contains 65,000 to 75,000 distinct CDR3 sequences. The top ten hold about 1.5% of the sample.

Sequencing used naive CXCR3- CD8+ T cells from blood. In light of the paper, this sample's cell subset or site label describes: CD45RO-CCR7+CD27+CD95- naive CD8+ T cells lacking CXCR3 (TNR3-). The clonotype originates from a human donor in good health. Some clones in this sample may be carry-over from other donors' samples. The chain employs TRBV20-1 and TRBJ1-2. The CDR3 corresponds to CSAFYEEGNGYTF.